What follows describes a single TCR beta chain. The data originate from a study of beta chain features in type 1 diabetes. Across the whole study: Investigators examined 107,917,701 sorted cells across all samples.

cDNA synthesis used the whole RNA isolate, giving expressed TCRB sequences. Here immunoSEQ multiplex PCR was the method, and the copy in TCRdb shows in-frame clones only, minus some. The sample holds fewer than 250,000 clones, roughly 70% seen once. The source of this sequence is a man aged 30 to 39 in good health. Sequencing was done on a sample of naive CD4+ T cells from blood.

CDR3 in DNA: TGTGCCATCCAGGGGGGCCTACAAGAGACCCAGTACTTC. Protein: CAIQGGLQETQYF. J is TRBJ2-5 and V is TRBV10-3; D may be TRBD1 (7 bases). The CDR3 covers 13 residues. V lost 8 bases and J 2 bases, leaving 12 bases between the germline ends. The germline V gene has CDR1 ENHRY and CDR2 SYGVKD.